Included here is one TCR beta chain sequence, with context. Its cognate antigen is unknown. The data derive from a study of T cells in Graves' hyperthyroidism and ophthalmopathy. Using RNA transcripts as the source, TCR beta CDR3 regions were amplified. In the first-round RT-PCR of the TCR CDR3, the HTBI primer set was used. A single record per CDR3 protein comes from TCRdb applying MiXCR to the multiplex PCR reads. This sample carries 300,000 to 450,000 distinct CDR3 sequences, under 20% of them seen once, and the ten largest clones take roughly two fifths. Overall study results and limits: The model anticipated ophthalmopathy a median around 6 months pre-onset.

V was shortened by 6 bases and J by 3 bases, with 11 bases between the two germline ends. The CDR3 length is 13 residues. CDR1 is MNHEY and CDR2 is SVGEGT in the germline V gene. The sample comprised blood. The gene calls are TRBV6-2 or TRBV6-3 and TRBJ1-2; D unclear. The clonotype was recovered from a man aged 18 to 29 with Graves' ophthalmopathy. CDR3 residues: CASRPGRDYGYTF. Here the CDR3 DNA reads TGTGCCAGCAGACCAGGAAGGGACTATGGCTACACCTTC.